The T cell receptor (beta chain) under discussion was sequenced for a study of patients and donors after allogeneic stem cell transplantation. CDR3 length: 17 amino acids. Per germline, CDR1 LGHNA and CDR2 YSLEER. Trimming removed 1 base from V and 3 bases from J, with 16 bases in between. TCRdb reprocessed the RT-PCR reads via MiXCR and lists one record per CDR3 protein. The sample consists of approximately 98,000 distinct CDR3 sequences, about a third of them appearing once. Sequenced material: blood, either unsorted or a sorted T cell fraction (not recorded which). The receptor was isolated from a human donor who was either an allogeneic HSCT recipient or a stem cell or donor lymphocyte infusion donor (not recorded which). It is not recorded whose cells these are; they may come from a transplant donor. The chain links TRBV4-3 to TRBJ1-3; perhaps TRBD1 as D (6 bases). Here the CDR3 reads CASSQVGGAISGNTIYF. CDR3 bases: TGCGCCAGCAGCCAAGTGGGGGGGGCAATAAGTGGAAACACCATATATTTT.